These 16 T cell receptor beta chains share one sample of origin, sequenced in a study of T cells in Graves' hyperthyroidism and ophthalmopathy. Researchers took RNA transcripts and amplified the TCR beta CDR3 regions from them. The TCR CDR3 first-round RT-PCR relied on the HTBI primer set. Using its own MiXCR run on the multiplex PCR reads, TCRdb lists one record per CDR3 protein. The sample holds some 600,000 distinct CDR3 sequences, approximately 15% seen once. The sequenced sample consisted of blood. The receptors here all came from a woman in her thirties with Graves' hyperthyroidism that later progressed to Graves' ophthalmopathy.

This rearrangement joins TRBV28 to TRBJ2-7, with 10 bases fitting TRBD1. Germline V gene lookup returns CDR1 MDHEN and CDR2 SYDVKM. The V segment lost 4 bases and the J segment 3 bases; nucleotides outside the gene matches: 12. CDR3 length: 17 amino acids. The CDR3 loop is CASSSSGMGTGVYEQYF. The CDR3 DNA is TGTGCCAGCAGTTCCTCGGGGATGGGGACAGGGGTCTACGAGCAGTACTTC.

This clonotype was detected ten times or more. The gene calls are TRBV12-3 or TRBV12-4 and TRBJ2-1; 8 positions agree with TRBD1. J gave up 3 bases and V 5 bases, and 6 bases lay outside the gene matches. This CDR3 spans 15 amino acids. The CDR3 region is CASSADRADYNEQFF. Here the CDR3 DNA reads TGTGCCAGCAGTGCGGACAGGGCTGACTACAATGAGCAGTTCTTC.

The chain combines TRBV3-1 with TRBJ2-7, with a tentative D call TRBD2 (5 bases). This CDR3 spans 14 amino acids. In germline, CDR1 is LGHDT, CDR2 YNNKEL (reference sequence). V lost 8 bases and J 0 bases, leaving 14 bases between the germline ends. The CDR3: CASRGSAASYEQYF. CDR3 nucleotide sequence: TGTGCCAGCCGAGGGTCTGCGGCCTCCTACGAGCAGTACTTC.

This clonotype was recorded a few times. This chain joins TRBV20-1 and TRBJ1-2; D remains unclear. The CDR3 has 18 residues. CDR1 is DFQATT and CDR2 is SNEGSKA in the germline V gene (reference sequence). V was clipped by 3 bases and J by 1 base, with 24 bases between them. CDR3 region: CSASHTRGRTENNYGYTF. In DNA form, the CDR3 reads TGCAGTGCTAGCCATACCCGTGGGCGGACGGAAAATAACTATGGCTACACCTTC.

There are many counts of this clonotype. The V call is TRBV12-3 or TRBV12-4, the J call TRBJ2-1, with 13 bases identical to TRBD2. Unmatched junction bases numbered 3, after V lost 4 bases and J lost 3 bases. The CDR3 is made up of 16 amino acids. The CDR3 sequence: CASSSGLAGYYNEQFF. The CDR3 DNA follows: TGTGCCAGCAGTTCGGGACTAGCGGGATACTACAATGAGCAGTTCTTC.

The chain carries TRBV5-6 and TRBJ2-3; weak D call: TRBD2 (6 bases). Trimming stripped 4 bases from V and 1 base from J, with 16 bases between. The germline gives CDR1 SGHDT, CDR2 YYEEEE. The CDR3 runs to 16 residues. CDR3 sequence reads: CASSREIASGTDTQYF. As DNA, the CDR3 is TGTGCCAGCAGCCGAGAAATTGCTAGCGGCACAGATACGCAGTATTTT.

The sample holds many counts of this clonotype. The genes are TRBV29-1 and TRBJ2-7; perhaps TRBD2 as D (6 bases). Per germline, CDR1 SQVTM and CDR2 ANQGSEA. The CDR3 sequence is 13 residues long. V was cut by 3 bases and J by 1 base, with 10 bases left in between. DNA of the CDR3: TGCAGCGTTGAGGTAGCGGCATCCTACGAGCAGTACTTC. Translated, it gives CSVEVAASYEQYF.

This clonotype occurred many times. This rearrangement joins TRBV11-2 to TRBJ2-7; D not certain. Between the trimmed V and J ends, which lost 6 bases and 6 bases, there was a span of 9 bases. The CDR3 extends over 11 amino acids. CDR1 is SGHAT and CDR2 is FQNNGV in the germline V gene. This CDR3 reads CASSPAREQYF. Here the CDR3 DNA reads TGTGCCAGCAGTCCCGCCCGCGAGCAGTACTTC.

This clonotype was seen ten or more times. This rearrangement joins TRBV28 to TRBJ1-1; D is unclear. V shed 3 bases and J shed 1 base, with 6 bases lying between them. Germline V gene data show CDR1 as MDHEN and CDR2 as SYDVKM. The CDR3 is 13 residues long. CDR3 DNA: TGTGCCAGCAGTTTTGTAGGGAACACTGAAGCTTTCTTT. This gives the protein CASSFVGNTEAFF.

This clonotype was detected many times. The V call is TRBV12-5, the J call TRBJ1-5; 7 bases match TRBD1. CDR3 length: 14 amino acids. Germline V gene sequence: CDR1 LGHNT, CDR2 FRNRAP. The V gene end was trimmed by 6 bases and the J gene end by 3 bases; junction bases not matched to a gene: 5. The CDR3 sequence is CASGQGTVNQPQHF. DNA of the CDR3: TGTGCTAGTGGCCAAGGGACAGTCAATCAGCCCCAGCATTTT.

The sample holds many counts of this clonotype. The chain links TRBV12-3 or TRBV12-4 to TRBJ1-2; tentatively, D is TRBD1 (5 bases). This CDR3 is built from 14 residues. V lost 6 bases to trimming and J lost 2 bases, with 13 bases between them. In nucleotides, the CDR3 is TGTGCCAGCAGGAAGGGGAGCACGAACTATGGCTACACCTTC. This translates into CASRKGSTNYGYTF.

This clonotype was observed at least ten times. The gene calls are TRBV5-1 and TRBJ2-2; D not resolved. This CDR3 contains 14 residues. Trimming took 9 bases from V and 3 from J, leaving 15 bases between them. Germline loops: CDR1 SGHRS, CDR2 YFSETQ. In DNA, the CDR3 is TGCGCCACCGACGAGGACGGAGACACCGGGGAGCTGTTTTTT. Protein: CATDEDGDTGELFF.

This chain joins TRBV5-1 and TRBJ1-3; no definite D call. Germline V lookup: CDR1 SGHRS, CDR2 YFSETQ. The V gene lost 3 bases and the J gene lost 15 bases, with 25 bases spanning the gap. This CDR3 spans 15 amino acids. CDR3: CASSSSSSGRAGEYF. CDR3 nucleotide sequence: TGCGCCAGCAGCTCCAGCTCTAGCGGGAGGGCTGGCGAATATTTT.

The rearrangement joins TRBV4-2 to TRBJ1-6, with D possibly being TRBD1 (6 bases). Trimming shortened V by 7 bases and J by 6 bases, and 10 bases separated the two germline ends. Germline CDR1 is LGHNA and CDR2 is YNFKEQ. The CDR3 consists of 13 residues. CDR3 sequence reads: CASIGTLNSPLHF. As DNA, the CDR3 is TGTGCCAGCATCGGGACACTTAATTCACCCCTCCACTTT.

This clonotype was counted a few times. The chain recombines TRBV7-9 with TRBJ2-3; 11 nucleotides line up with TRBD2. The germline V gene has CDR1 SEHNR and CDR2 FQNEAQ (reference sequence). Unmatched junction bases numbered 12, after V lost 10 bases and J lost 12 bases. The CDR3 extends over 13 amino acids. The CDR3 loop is CATQGLADAQQYF. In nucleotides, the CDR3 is TGTGCCACCCAGGGACTAGCGGACGCCCAACAGTATTTT.

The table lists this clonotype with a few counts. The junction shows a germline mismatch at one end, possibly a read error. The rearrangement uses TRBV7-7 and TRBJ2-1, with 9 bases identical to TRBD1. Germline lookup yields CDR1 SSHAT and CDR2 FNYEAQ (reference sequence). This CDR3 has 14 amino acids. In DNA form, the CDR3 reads TGTGCTAGCAGCCGAGACAGGGGGGATGCTGAGCAGTTCTTC. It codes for CASSRDRGDAEQFF.